The 24 T cell receptor beta chains listed next were all sequenced from one sample in a study of Graves' ophthalmopathy and Graves' hyperthyroidism. Investigators amplified TCR beta CDR3 regions from RNA transcripts. Scientists carried out first-round RT-PCR using HTBI primers and then a second-round multiplex PCR. TCRdb analysed the multiplex PCR reads with MiXCR anew, one entry per CDR3 protein. Of tens of thousands of distinct CDR3 sequences listed, 45% to 60% were seen once; the top ten hold about 5.9%. Sequencing was carried out using peripheral blood. The receptors come from an adult woman with stable Graves' hyperthyroidism.

This clonotype has ten or more counts. The gene calls are TRBV5-8 and TRBJ2-7; TRBD2 aligns across 12 bases. V trimming: 0 bases; J trimming: 5 bases; junction bases outside the gene matches: 6. The germline V gene encodes CDR1 SGHTS and CDR2 YDEGEE. The CDR3 is made up of 16 amino acids. The CDR3 DNA follows: TGTGCCAGCAGCTTGGTTTTTCCTAGCGGGAGGGACGAGCAGTACTTC. It is translated as CASSLVFPSGRDEQYF.

This clonotype is medium-sized (0.01 to 0.1%). One junction end does not reproduce the germline sequence, and a read error may be involved. The V call is TRBV7-7, the J call TRBJ2-1, with TRBD2 matching over 10 bases. This CDR3 is 16 amino acids long. Germline V gene sequence: CDR1 SSHAT, CDR2 FNYEAQ (reference sequence). In DNA, the CDR3 is TGTGCTAGCAGCTTAGCGGCACTAGCGGGACAAGATGAGCAGTTCTTC. This codes for CASSLAALAGQDEQFF. Full variable domain (missing parts from reference TRBV7-7 and TRBJ2-1): GAGVSQSPRYKVTKRGQDVTLRCDPISSHATLYWYQQALGQGPEFLTYFNYEAQPDKSGLPSDRFSAERPEGSISTLTIQRTEQRDSAMYRCASSLAALAGQDEQFFGPGTRLTVL.

This clonotype has a count of ten or more. Since a much larger clone is just one base distant, this may be a read error. The chain carries TRBV6-6 and TRBJ2-7, with 12 bases aligning to TRBD2. Germline V gene lookup returns CDR1 MNHNY and CDR2 SVGAGI (reference sequence). The trim removed 5 bases at V and 2 bases at J, leaving 4 bases unmatched. The CDR3 has 15 amino acids. CDR3 sequence (DNA): TGTGCCAGCAGTGCGACTAGCGGGAGCGCCTACGAGCAGTACTTC. This encodes CASSATSGSAYEQYF.

This clonotype was seen many times. This chain connects TRBV28 to TRBJ2-3; the D is unclear. CDR3 length: 12 amino acids. V was trimmed by 8 bases and J by 4 bases, leaving 10 bases between them. Germline V gene lookup returns CDR1 MDHEN and CDR2 SYDVKM. The CDR3 coding sequence is TGTGCCAGCGGCGGCCTTTCAGATACGCAGTATTTT. Translating it yields CASGGLSDTQYF.

This clonotype was observed many times. The V gene is TRBV7-9, the J gene TRBJ2-1, with no clear D. The germline V gene has CDR1 SEHNR and CDR2 FQNEAQ (reference sequence). The CDR3 is 13 amino acids. V gave up 1 base and J gave up 9 bases, with 10 bases separating them. CDR3 sequence reads: CASSLGLRSEQFF. CDR3 in DNA: TGTGCCAGCAGCTTAGGGCTGAGGAGTGAGCAGTTCTTC.

In its sample, this clonotype was seen many times. The gene calls are TRBV6-5 and TRBJ2-5; D assignment may be TRBD1 or TRBD2 (5 bases each). Germline V CDR1 and CDR2: MNHEY, SVGAGI. This CDR3 has 16 amino acids. V lost 0 bases and J 5 bases, leaving 16 bases between the germline ends. CDR3 nucleotide sequence: TGTGCCAGCAGTTACTCGAATCTCAGGGAGTGGGAGACCCAGTACTTC. As protein: CASSYSNLREWETQYF.

This clonotype was seen at least ten times. This chain links TRBV4-1 with TRBJ2-5; 7 nucleotides agree with TRBD1. CDR3 size: 14 residues. From germline, CDR1 is MGHRA and CDR2 YSYEKL. V lost 3 bases, J lost 4 bases, and 5 bases stayed unmatched. The CDR3 bases are TGCGCCAGCAGCCAGATAACAGGGGTAGAGACCCAGTACTTC. This encodes CASSQITGVETQYF.

This chain joins TRBV7-9 and TRBJ2-1; 14 bases are shared with TRBD2. Germline assignment: CDR1 SEHNR and CDR2 FQNEAQ (reference sequence). J gave up 12 bases and V 6 bases, and 13 bases lay outside the gene matches. The CDR3 runs 16 residues. This CDR3 reads CASSSGLAGVADTQFF. In DNA, the CDR3 is TGTGCCAGCAGTTCGGGACTAGCGGGAGTCGCAGATACGCAGTTCTTC.

This clonotype was seen many times. This could be a read error, since a much larger clone is one nucleotide away. The CDR3 here is CATREVNEQYF. CDR3 coding DNA: TGTGCCACGCGGGAGGTCAACGAGCAGTACTTC. V and J are TRBV27 and TRBJ2-7; 8 bases are shared with TRBD2. CDR3 length equals 11 residues. Germline lookup yields CDR1 MNHEY and CDR2 SMNVEV (reference sequence). Trimming cost V 10 bases and J 5 bases; bases outside gene matches: 4.

The chain carries TRBV10-1 and TRBJ2-3; D is unclear. CDR1 is WNHNN and CDR2 is SYGVQD in the germline V gene (reference sequence). V lost 3 bases to trimming and J lost 11 bases, with 12 bases between them. The CDR3 spans 12 residues. CDR3 in DNA: TGCGCCAGCAGTGAAATGCTGTCTGAGCAGTATTTT. Residues: CASSEMLSEQYF.

J is TRBJ2-1 and V is TRBV29-1, with TRBD1 matching over 8 bases. Per germline, CDR1 SQVTM and CDR2 ANQGSEA. The CDR3 runs to 14 residues. Germline trimming cut 3 bases from V and 6 bases from J; bases unmatched to any gene: 7. The chain's CDR3 is CSVDPQGAGNEQFF. CDR3 in DNA: TGCAGCGTTGACCCGCAGGGGGCTGGCAATGAGCAGTTCTTC.

This clonotype has at least ten counts. A read error may be the cause here, since a much bigger clone is one base away. V gene TRBV9 combines with J gene TRBJ2-5, with D perhaps matching TRBD1 (5 bases). Germline values: CDR1 SGDLS, CDR2 YYNGEE. The CDR3 spans 15 residues. CDR3 nucleotide sequence: TGTGCCGGCAGCGTAGGTGGGGCCGCTGGCGGGACCCAGTACTTC. Translation: CAGSVGGAAGGTQYF.

The chain links TRBV7-9 to TRBJ2-7; no clear D. Germline V gives CDR1 SEHNR, CDR2 FQNEAQ (reference sequence). V gave up 3 bases and J gave up 5 bases, with 11 bases separating them. The CDR3 is 13 residues long. The CDR3 reads CASSFGPPDEQYF. In DNA form, the CDR3 reads TGTGCCAGCAGCTTTGGCCCCCCGGACGAGCAGTACTTC.

This clonotype has at least ten counts. This may arise from a read error, as a much more abundant clone is one base away. The chain uses TRBV11-2 and TRBJ2-5, with TRBD2 matching over 11 bases. The V gene end was trimmed by 5 bases and the J gene end by 5 bases; junction bases not matched to a gene: 13. Germline CDR1 reads SGHAT; CDR2 reads FQNNGV. This CDR3 contains 17 residues. The chain's CDR3 is CASSLSGRAWFGETQYF. The CDR3 nucleotides read TGTGCCAGCAGCCTTAGCGGGAGGGCCTGGTTCGGGGAGACCCAGTACTTC.

The chain uses TRBV19 and TRBJ1-1; 7 bases are shared with TRBD1. V lost 4 bases and J lost 0; bases outside the gene matches: 5. This CDR3 has 15 residues. Germline CDR1 and CDR2: LNHDA and SQIVND (reference sequence). The CDR3 region is CASSTTGRVNTEAFF. The CDR3 nucleotides are TGTGCCAGTAGTACGACAGGGAGGGTGAACACTGAAGCTTTCTTT.

Within the sample, this clonotype is medium-sized. Here the CDR3 reads CASRGLAGGSYNEQFF. The CDR3 region has the DNA TGCGCCAGCAGAGGACTAGCGGGGGGTTCCTACAATGAGCAGTTCTTC. V is TRBV10-1 and J is TRBJ2-1; TRBD2 agrees at 14 bases. V gave up 6 bases and J gave up 1 base; unmatched junction bases: 2. The germline V gene has CDR1 WNHNN and CDR2 SYGVQD (reference sequence). The CDR3 is made up of 16 amino acids.

This clonotype was picked up many times. The chain carries TRBV6-1 and TRBJ1-3; no clear D. V lost 8 bases and J 0 bases, leaving 11 bases between the germline ends. Germline-derived CDR1 and CDR2 are MNHNS and SASEGT. The CDR3 length is 14 residues. The CDR3 DNA reads TGTGCCAGCTCCCAAGGTGGCTCTGGAAACACCATATATTTT. It is translated as CASSQGGSGNTIYF.

This chain connects TRBV6-6 to TRBJ2-7; D gene uncertain. The CDR3 sequence is 14 residues long. CDR1 and CDR2 (germline): MNHNY, SVGAGI (reference sequence). Trimming stripped 7 bases from V and 2 bases from J, with 15 bases between. CDR3 nucleotides: TGTGCCAGCACCCTTTCAATCGTAACCTACGAGCAGTACTTC. It translates to CASTLSIVTYEQYF.

V and J are TRBV6-1 and TRBJ1-2; no reliable D call. The CDR3 has 15 amino acids. Germline CDR1 reads MNHNS; CDR2 reads SASEGT. The ends were cut back, 5 bases at V and 7 bases at J, with 20 bases in the middle. This CDR3 is CASSQRLAGGFGYTF. The CDR3 DNA sequence: TGTGCCAGCAGTCAAAGACTAGCGGGAGGGTTTGGCTACACCTTC.

This clonotype was observed a single time. The chain combines TRBV10-3 with TRBJ2-7, with 8 bases that match TRBD2. The V gene end was trimmed by 2 bases and the J gene end by 2 bases; junction bases not matched to a gene: 11. The CDR3 has 17 residues. Germline CDR1 reads ENHRY; CDR2 reads SYGVKD. The CDR3 region is CAISELVRREVPYEQYF. The CDR3 nucleotides read TGTGCCATCAGTGAGCTGGTTAGGCGGGAGGTCCCCTACGAGCAGTACTTC.

This chain connects TRBV7-9 to TRBJ2-1, with 11 bases aligning to TRBD2. In germline, CDR1 is SEHNR, CDR2 FQNEAQ (reference sequence). The CDR3 sequence is 15 residues long. V lost 4 bases to trimming and J lost 6 bases; unmatched junction nucleotides: 5. This CDR3 reads CASSSTSGSRNEQFF. The CDR3 coding sequence is TGTGCCAGCAGCTCAACTAGCGGGAGTCGCAATGAGCAGTTCTTC.

This clonotype was observed at least ten times. The V call is TRBV4-1, the J call TRBJ2-7, with D perhaps TRBD2 (6 bases). The V end lost 0 bases, the J end lost 7 bases, and 16 bases lay between the germline ends. Germline V gene sequence: CDR1 MGHRA, CDR2 YSYEKL. The CDR3 consists of 15 residues. CDR3 bases: TGCGCCAGCAGCCAAGATTGGGAGCGGGTGGGGGAGCAGTACTTC. Translated, it gives CASSQDWERVGEQYF.

CDR3 in amino acids: CSVSGGGSNEQFF. CDR3 DNA: TGCAGCGTTTCAGGGGGAGGGTCCAATGAGCAGTTCTTC. The rearrangement links TRBV29-1 to TRBJ2-1; D is tentatively TRBD1 or TRBD2 (7 bases each). Germline V CDR1 and CDR2: SQVTM, ANQGSEA. V lost 5 bases and J lost 6, with 14 bases in between. This CDR3 spans 13 amino acids.

The V call is TRBV20-1, the J call TRBJ2-7, with TRBD1 identical over 10 bases. With 2 bases clipped from V and 6 bases from J, the junction kept 4 bases outside the gene matches. This CDR3 comprises 13 residues. Germline CDR1 reads DFQATT; CDR2 reads SNEGSKA (reference sequence). The CDR3 DNA reads as TGCAGTGCTAGAATGGGACAGGGGCTCGAGCAGTACTTC. It translates to CSARMGQGLEQYF.